The 19 T cell receptor beta chains given below trace back to one sample, sequenced in a study of cytomegalovirus exposure and HLA in healthy donors. The PCR ran on 60 Vbeta and 13 Jbeta primers. TCRdb's table, derived via immunoSEQ multiplex PCR, lists solely in-frame clones and lacks some. The sample shows fewer than 250,000 clones, 60% to 80% of them seen only once. The material sequenced was PBMCs. Receptors were obtained from a woman in her late teens or twenties in good health and CMV-seronegative.

V is TRBV4-3 and J is TRBJ2-7; 11 bases line up with TRBD1. This CDR3 region has 16 residues. Looked up from germline, CDR1 is LGHNA and CDR2 is YSLEER. J gave up 5 bases and V 4 bases, and 10 bases lay outside the gene matches. The CDR3 bases are TGCGCCAGCAGCCGAGAACTCGGGACAGGGGGAAACGAGCAGTACTTC. Its protein is CASSRELGTGGNEQYF.

CDR3 nucleotides: TGTGCCAGTAGGAGTGGCTACACCTTC. It specifies CASRSGYTF. The V and J genes are TRBV19 and TRBJ1-2; D not resolved. The V end was cut by 6 bases, the J end by 7 bases, with 3 bases between. The CDR3 covers 9 residues. Germline V gives CDR1 LNHDA, CDR2 SQIVND (reference sequence).

The CDR3 DNA reads TGTGCCAGCAGCCTGGGGGCTTCGGAGATTTACGAGCAGTACTTC. Translated, it gives CASSLGASEIYEQYF. The gene calls are TRBV7-3 and TRBJ2-7; D perhaps matches TRBD1 (6 bases). CDR3 length: 15 residues. Germline lookup yields CDR1 SGHTA and CDR2 FQGTGA. Trimming cost V 5 bases and J 4 bases, with 18 bases left between them.

The chain is built from TRBV28 and TRBJ1-2, with D unresolved. The germline V and J ends were trimmed by 1 base and 2 bases, with 5 bases remaining between them. Per germline, CDR1 MDHEN and CDR2 SYDVKM. The CDR3 runs 13 residues. CDR3 in DNA: TGTGCCAGCAGTTTATCCGGGAACTATGGCTACACCTTC. This gives the protein CASSLSGNYGYTF.

The chain is built from TRBV7-3 and TRBJ1-6, with D perhaps matching TRBD1 (5 bases). The V gene's germline CDR1 is SGHTA and CDR2 FQGTGA. The V and J ends lost 5 bases and 5 bases respectively, with 10 bases between them. The CDR3 extends over 14 amino acids. CDR3 bases: TGTGCCAGCAGCAAACAGGCCGATAATTCACCCCTCCACTTT. Its translation: CASSKQADNSPLHF.

The chain uses TRBV6-1 and TRBJ2-3; D may be TRBD2 (6 bases). CDR1 is MNHNS, CDR2 SASEGT, per germline. V lost 0 bases to trimming and J lost 4 bases, with 8 bases between them. The CDR3 is 14 amino acids. This CDR3 reads CASSEAGGSDTQYF. The CDR3 coding sequence is TGTGCCAGCAGTGAAGCGGGAGGTTCAGATACGCAGTATTTT.

V usage is TRBV30 and J usage is TRBJ1-6; TRBD1 might be the D (6 bases). The V end was cut by 0 bases, the J end by 7 bases, with 10 bases between. In germline, CDR1 is GTSNPN, CDR2 SVGIG (reference sequence). The CDR3 length is 14 residues. CDR3 amino acids: CAWSVGGVNSPLHF. Written as DNA, the CDR3 is TGTGCCTGGAGTGTAGGGGGGGTGAATTCACCCCTCCACTTT.

This rearrangement joins TRBV28 to TRBJ1-2; weak D call: TRBD1 (5 bases). The CDR3 spans 13 residues. Germline values: CDR1 MDHEN, CDR2 SYDVKM. The ends were cut back, 5 bases at V and 5 bases at J, with 12 bases in the middle. CDR3 protein: CASSLPRGYGYTF. As DNA, the CDR3 is TGTGCCAGCAGTCTCCCCCGGGGGTATGGCTACACCTTC.

The V gene is TRBV27, the J gene TRBJ2-7, with 12 bases lining up with TRBD2. The length of the CDR3 is 15 residues. V shed 5 bases, J shed 2 bases, and the junction held 4 bases outside the gene matches. CDR1 and CDR2 (germline): MNHEY, SMNVEV (reference sequence). In nucleotides, the CDR3 is TGTGCCAGCAGTCCCCTAGCGGGGGGGACCTACGAGCAGTACTTC. Translating it yields CASSPLAGGTYEQYF.

DNA for the CDR3: TGTGCCAGCAGCTTGGGGACAGGGTACAATGGCTACACCTTC. Encoded protein: CASSLGTGYNGYTF. The chain employs TRBV5-4 and TRBJ1-2, with 8 bases identical to TRBD1. In germline, CDR1 is SGHNT, CDR2 YYREEE (reference sequence). Trimming took 0 bases from V and 6 from J; bases not matched to a gene: 4. The length of the CDR3 is 14 residues.

This clone turned up a few times. The CDR3 reads CASSLDRRAGAFF. The CDR3 DNA follows: TGCGCCAGCAGCTTGGATAGGAGGGCGGGAGCTTTCTTT. This chain connects TRBV5-1 to TRBJ1-1; D remains ambiguous. V lost 0 bases and J lost 10, with 13 bases in between. CDR1 is SGHRS, CDR2 YFSETQ, per germline. The CDR3 is made up of 13 amino acids.

This chain connects TRBV5-4 to TRBJ2-1, with a weak D call TRBD2 (6 bases). The CDR3 has 15 residues. CDR1 SGHNT and CDR2 YYREEE come from the germline V gene (reference sequence). Trimming stripped 3 bases from V and 7 bases from J, with 17 bases between. Here the CDR3 reads CASSSRLANMNEQFF. CDR3 bases: TGTGCCAGCAGCTCTCGCCTAGCGAATATGAATGAGCAGTTCTTC.

The chain links TRBV18 to TRBJ1-4; D remains ambiguous. Per the germline V gene, CDR1 is KGHSH and CDR2 is LQKENI. This CDR3 is built from 15 residues. Trimming left V 4 bases short and J 0 bases short, with 9 bases between. The CDR3: CASSRAWATNEKLFF. As DNA, the CDR3 is TGTGCCAGCTCACGGGCTTGGGCAACTAATGAAAAACTGTTTTTT.

The chain carries TRBV19 and TRBJ2-1; 9 bases are shared with TRBD1. CDR3 length equals 15 residues. Looked up from germline, CDR1 is LNHDA and CDR2 is SQIVND (reference sequence). V was pared by 3 bases and J by 7 bases, with 7 bases of the junction left unmatched. The CDR3 coding sequence is TGTGCCAGTAGTATGGACAGGGGAAAGCAGAATGAGCAGTTCTTC. This gives the protein CASSMDRGKQNEQFF.

As DNA, the CDR3 is TGCGCCAGCAGCCATACTGCTAGCCCACAAGAGACCCAGTACTTC. The encoded protein is CASSHTASPQETQYF. V and J are TRBV4-1 and TRBJ2-5; D possibly corresponds to TRBD2 (5 bases). Germline V lookup: CDR1 MGHRA, CDR2 YSYEKL. V was clipped by 3 bases and J by 2 bases, with 13 bases between them. This CDR3 has 15 amino acids.

The chain recombines TRBV9 with TRBJ2-5; 7 bases are a match to TRBD2. The germline V gene has CDR1 SGDLS and CDR2 YYNGEE. J gave up 2 bases and V 6 bases, and 4 bases lay outside the gene matches. The CDR3 runs 13 residues. CDR3 DNA: TGTGCCAGCAACCTAGCGGATCAAGAGACCCAGTACTTC. Its translation: CASNLADQETQYF.

The V call is TRBV7-9, the J call TRBJ1-3, with unresolved D. In germline, CDR1 is SEHNR, CDR2 FQNEAQ (reference sequence). V was cut by 0 bases and J by 0 bases, with 6 bases left in between. This CDR3 has 15 residues. The CDR3 DNA reads as TGTGCCAGCAGCTTAGCAACAGTCTCTGGAAACACCATATATTTT. As protein: CASSLATVSGNTIYF.

The genes are TRBV6-1 and TRBJ1-5; 7 nucleotides agree with TRBD1. CDR3 size: 13 residues. Germline CDR1 and CDR2: MNHNS and SASEGT. The trim removed 6 bases at V and 7 bases at J, leaving 6 bases unmatched. The CDR3 sequence is CASREQGNQPQHF. CDR3 DNA: TGTGCCAGCAGGGAACAGGGGAACCAGCCCCAGCATTTT.

This clone appeared a single time. V gene TRBV7-2 combines with J gene TRBJ2-6; perhaps TRBD1 as D (7 bases). Germline V gene sequence: CDR1 SGHTA, CDR2 FQGNSA. This CDR3 spans 19 amino acids. Deletions cut 2 bases from V and 2 bases from J, with 19 bases between. CDR3 sequence: CASSLLGIRGVAGANVLTF. The DNA of the CDR3 is TGTGCCAGCAGCTTATTGGGGATCAGGGGGGTAGCTGGGGCCAACGTCCTGACTTTC. The full variable domain, with the rest looked up from reference TRBV7-2 and TRBJ2-6, is GAGVSQSPSNKVTEKGKDVELRCDPISGHTALYWYRQSLGQGLEFLIYFQGNSAPDKSGLPSDRFSAERTGGSVSTLTIQRTQQEDSAVYLCASSLLGIRGVAGANVLTFGAGSRLTVL.